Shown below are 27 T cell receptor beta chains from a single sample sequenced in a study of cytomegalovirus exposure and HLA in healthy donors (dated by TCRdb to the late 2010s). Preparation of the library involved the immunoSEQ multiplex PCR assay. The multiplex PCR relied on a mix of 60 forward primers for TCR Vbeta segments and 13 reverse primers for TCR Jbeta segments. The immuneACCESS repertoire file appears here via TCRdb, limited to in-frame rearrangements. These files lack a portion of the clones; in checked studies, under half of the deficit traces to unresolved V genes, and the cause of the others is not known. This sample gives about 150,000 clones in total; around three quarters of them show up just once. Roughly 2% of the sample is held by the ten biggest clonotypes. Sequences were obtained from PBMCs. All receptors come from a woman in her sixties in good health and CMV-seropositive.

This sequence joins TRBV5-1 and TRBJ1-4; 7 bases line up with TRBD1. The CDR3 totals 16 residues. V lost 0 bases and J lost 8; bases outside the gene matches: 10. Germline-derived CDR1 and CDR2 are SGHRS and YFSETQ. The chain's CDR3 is CASSLGYSGGSEKLFF. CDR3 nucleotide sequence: TGCGCCAGCAGCTTGGGATACTCAGGGGGAAGCGAAAAACTGTTTTTT.

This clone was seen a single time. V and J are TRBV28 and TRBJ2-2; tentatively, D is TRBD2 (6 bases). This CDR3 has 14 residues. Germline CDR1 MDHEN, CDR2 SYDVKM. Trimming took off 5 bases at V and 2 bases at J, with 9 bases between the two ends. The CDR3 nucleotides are TGTGCCAGCAGTGTAGGACTAAACACCGGGGAGCTGTTTTTT. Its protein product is CASSVGLNTGELFF.

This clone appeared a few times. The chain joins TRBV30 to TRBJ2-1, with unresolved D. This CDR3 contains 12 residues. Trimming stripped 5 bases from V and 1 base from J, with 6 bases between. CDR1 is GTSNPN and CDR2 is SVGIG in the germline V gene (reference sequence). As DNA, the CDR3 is TGTGCCTGGGGCCCGTCCTACAATGAGCAGTTCTTC. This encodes CAWGPSYNEQFF.

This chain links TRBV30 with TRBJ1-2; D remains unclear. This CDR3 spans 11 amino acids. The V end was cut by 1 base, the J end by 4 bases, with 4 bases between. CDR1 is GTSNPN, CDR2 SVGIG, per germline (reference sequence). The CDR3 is CAWSGGYGYTF. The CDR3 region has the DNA TGTGCCTGGAGTGGCGGCTATGGCTACACCTTC.

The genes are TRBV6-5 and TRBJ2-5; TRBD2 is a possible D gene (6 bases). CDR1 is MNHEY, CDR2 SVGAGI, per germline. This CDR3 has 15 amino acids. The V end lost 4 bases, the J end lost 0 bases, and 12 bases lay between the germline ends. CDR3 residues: CASSLGLLYQETQYF. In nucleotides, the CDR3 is TGTGCCAGCAGTTTGGGACTCCTGTACCAAGAGACCCAGTACTTC.

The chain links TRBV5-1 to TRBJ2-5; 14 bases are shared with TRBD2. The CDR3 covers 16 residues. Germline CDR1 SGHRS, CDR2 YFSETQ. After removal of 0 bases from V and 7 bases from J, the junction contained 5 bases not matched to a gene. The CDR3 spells CASSLEGLAGVGTQYF. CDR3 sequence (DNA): TGCGCCAGCAGCTTGGAGGGACTAGCGGGAGTAGGGACCCAGTACTTC.

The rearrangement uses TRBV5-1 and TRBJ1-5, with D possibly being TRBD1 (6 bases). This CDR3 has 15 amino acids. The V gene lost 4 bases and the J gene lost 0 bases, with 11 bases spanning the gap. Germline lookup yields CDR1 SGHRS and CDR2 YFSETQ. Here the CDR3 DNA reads TGCGCCAGCAGCCCGGACAGAGCTAGCAATCAGCCCCAGCATTTT. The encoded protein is CASSPDRASNQPQHF.

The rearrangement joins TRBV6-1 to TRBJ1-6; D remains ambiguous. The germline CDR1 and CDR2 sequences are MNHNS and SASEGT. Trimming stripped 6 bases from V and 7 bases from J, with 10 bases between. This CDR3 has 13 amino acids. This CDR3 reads CASRRELNSPLHF. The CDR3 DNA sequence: TGTGCCAGCAGACGGGAGTTAAATTCACCCCTCCACTTT.

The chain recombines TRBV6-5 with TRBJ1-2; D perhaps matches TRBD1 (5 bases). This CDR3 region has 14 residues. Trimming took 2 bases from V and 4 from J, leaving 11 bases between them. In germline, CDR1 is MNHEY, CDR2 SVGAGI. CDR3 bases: TGTGCCAGCAGTTACACCTCGCAGGGCTATGGCTACACCTTC. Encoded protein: CASSYTSQGYGYTF.

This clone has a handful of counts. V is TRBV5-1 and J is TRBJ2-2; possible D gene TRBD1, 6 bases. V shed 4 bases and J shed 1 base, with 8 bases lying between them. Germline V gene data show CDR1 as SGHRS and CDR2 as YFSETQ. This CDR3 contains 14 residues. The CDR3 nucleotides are TGCGCCAGCAGCCCGGGACAGAACACCGGGGAGCTGTTTTTT. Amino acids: CASSPGQNTGELFF.

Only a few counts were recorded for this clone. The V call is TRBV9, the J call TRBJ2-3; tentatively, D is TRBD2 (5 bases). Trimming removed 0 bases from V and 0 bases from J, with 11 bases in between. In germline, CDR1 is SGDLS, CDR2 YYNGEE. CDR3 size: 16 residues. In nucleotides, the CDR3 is TGTGCCAGCAGCGTAGGGGCACGGGATAGCACAGATACGCAGTATTTT. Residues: CASSVGARDSTDTQYF.

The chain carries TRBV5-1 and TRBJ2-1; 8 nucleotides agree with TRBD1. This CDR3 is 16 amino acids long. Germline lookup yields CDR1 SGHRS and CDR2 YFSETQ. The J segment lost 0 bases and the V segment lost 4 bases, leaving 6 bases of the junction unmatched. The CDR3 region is CASSPQGGSSYNEQFF. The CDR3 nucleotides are TGCGCCAGCAGCCCACAGGGGGGAAGCTCCTACAATGAGCAGTTCTTC.

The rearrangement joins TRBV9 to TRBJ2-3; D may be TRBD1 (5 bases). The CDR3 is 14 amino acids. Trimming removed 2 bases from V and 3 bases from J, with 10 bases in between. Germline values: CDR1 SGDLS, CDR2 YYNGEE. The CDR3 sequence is CASSVQGGTDTQYF. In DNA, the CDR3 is TGTGCCAGCAGCGTCCAGGGTGGAACAGATACGCAGTATTTT.

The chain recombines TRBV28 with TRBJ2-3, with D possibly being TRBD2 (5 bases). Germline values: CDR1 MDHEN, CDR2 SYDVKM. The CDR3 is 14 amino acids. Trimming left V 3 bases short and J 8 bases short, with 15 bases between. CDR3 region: CASSFPTRGSTQYF. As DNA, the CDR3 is TGTGCCAGCAGTTTTCCCACTAGAGGTAGTACGCAGTATTTT.

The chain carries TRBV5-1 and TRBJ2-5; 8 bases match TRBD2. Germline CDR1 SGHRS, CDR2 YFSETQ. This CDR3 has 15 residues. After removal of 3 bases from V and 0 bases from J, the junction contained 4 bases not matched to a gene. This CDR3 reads CASSSQAGDQETQYF. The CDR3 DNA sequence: TGCGCCAGCAGCTCCCAAGCGGGGGACCAAGAGACCCAGTACTTC.

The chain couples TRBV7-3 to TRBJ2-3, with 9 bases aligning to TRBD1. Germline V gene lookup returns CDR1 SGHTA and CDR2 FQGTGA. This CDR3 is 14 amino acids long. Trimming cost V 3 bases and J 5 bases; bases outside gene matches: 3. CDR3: CASSLDRGVDTQYF. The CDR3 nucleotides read TGTGCCAGCAGCTTGGACAGGGGTGTAGATACGCAGTATTTT. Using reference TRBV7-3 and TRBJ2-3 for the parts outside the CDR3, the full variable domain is GAGVSQTPSNKVTEKGKYVELRCDPISGHTALYWYRQSLGQGPEFLIYFQGTGAADDSGLPNDRFFAVRPEGSVSTLKIQRTERGDSAVYLCASSLDRGVDTQYFGPGTRLTVL.

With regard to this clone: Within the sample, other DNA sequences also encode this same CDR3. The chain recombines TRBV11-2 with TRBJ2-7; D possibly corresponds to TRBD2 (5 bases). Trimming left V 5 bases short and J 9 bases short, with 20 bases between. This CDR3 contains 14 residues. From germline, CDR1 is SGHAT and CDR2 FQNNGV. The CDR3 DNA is TGTGCCAGCAGCATGACCAGCGGCCGGGGTGGGCAGTACTTC. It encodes CASSMTSGRGGQYF.

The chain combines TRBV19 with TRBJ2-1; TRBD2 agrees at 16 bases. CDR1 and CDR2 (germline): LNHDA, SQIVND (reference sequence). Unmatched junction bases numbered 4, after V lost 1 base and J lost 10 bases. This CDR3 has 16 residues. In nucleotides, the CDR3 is TGTGCCAGTAGTATAGGGGGACTAGCGGGAGGGCTAGAGCAGTTCTTC. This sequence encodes CASSIGGLAGGLEQFF.

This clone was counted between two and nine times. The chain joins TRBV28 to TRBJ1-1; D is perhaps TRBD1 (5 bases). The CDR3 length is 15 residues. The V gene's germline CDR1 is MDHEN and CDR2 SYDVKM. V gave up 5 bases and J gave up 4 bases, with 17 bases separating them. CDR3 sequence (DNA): TGTGCCAGCAGTGTACATTCCTCGGGGGTCACTGAAGCTTTCTTT. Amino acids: CASSVHSSGVTEAFF. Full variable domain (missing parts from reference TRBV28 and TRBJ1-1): DVKVTQSSRYLVKRTGEKVFLECVQDMDHENMFWYRQDPGLGLRLIYFSYDVKMKEKGDIPEGYSVSREKKERFSLILESASTNQTSMYLCASSVHSSGVTEAFFGQGTRLTVV.

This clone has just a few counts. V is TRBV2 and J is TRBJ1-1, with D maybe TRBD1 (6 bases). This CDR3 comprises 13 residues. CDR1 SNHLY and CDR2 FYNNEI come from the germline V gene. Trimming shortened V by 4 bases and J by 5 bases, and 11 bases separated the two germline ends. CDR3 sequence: CASSVSQGTEAFF. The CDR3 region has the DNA TGTGCCAGCAGTGTATCCCAGGGGACTGAAGCTTTCTTT.

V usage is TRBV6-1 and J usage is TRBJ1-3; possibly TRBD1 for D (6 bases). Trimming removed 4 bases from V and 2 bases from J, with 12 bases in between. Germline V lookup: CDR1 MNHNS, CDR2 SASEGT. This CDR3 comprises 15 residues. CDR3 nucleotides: TGTGCCAGCAGTGCGGGACATCCAACTGGAAACACCATATATTTT. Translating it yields CASSAGHPTGNTIYF.

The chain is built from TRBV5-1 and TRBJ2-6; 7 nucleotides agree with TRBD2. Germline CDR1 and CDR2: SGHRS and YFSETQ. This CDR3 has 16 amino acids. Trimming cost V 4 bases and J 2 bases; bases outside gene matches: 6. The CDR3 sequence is CASSTLGGAGANVLTF. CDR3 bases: TGCGCCAGCAGCACCCTGGGGGGGGCTGGGGCCAACGTCCTGACTTTC.

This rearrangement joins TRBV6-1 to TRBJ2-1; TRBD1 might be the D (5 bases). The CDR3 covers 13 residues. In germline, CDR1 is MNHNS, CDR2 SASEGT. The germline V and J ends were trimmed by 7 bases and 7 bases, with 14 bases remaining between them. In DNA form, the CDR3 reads TGTGCCAGCAACCTACAGGTCTTGAATGAGCAGTTCTTC. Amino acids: CASNLQVLNEQFF.

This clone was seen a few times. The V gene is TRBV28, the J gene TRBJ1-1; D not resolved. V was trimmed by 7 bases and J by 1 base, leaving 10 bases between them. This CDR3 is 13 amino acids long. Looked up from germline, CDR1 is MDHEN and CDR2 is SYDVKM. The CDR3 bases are TGTGCCAGCACTCCTCCAGGGAACACTGAAGCTTTCTTT. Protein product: CASTPPGNTEAFF. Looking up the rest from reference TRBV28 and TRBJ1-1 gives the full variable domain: DVKVTQSSRYLVKRTGEKVFLECVQDMDHENMFWYRQDPGLGLRLIYFSYDVKMKEKGDIPEGYSVSREKKERFSLILESASTNQTSMYLCASTPPGNTEAFFGQGTRLTVV.

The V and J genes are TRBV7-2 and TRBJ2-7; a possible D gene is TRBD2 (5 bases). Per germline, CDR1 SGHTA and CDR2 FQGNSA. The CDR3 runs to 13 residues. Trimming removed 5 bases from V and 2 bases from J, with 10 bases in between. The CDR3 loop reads CASSPGRAYEQYF. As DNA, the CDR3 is TGTGCCAGCAGCCCGGGGAGAGCCTACGAGCAGTACTTC. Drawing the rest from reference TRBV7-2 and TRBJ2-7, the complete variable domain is GAGVSQSPSNKVTEKGKDVELRCDPISGHTALYWYRQSLGQGLEFLIYFQGNSAPDKSGLPSDRFSAERTGGSVSTLTIQRTQQEDSAVYLCASSPGRAYEQYFGPGTRLTVT.

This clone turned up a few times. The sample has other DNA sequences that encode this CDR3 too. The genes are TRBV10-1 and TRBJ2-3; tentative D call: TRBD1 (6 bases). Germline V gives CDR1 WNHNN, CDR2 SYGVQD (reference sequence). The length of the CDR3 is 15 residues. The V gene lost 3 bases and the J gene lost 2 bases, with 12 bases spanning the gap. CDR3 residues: CASSERQEYTDTQYF. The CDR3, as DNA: TGCGCCAGCAGTGAACGACAGGAGTACACAGATACGCAGTATTTT.

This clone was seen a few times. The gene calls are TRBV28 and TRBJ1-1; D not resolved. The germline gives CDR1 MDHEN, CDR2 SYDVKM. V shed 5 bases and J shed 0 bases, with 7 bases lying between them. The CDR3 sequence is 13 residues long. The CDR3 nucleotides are TGTGCCAGCAGTCTTGAGGTGAACACTGAAGCTTTCTTT. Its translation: CASSLEVNTEAFF.